This T cell receptor (beta chain) comes out of a study of blood T cell repertoires in COVID-19. Authors' data handling: Cell counts per sample came from amplifying reference gene primers. Assay: immunoSEQ multiplex PCR; the TCRdb copy retains only in-frame clones and omits some. V and J calls and clone size are those listed in that table; D and trimming were worked out from the DNA. There are 85,000 to 130,000 clones in the sample; around 80% occur only once, and more than 5% lies in the top ten. The V and J ends lost 5 bases and 4 bases, in that order; junction bases with no gene match: 8. The germline V gene encodes CDR1 SGHAT and CDR2 FQNNGV. This CDR3 contains 15 residues. In Seattle, patients joined the study during active infection and were tracked longitudinally.

The clonotype originates from an elderly man with COVID-19, enrolled during active disease. This sequence joins TRBV11-2 and TRBJ2-7; 10 nucleotides match TRBD2. The sequenced material came from peripheral blood. CDR3 nucleotides: TGTGCCAGCAGCCCTCGTGCTAGCGGGAGTTACGAGCAGTACTTC. It translates to CASSPRASGSYEQYF.